Following are 30 T cell receptor beta chains from one sample sequenced in a study of blood T cells in healthy people across ages (dated by TCRdb to the mid-2010s). Preparation of the library involved 5' RACE. The instrument given in TCRdb is Illumina HiSeq 2500. A second PCR of roughly 6 to 11 cycles was run with a J-beta primer mix and a sample-barcoded 5' primer. The public sequencing data were trimmed at Q25 with fastp and processed into clonotypes with MiXCR by TCRdb, which kept only in-frame beta chains. Rows matching on CDR3 protein sequence are summarized as one entry with the most common DNA and genes. The sample records 450,000 to 700,000 distinct CDR3 sequences, roughly 28% of which are singletons. The ten largest account for approximately 17% of the sample. Sequencing used blood. These receptors were obtained from a woman between 65 and 79 years old in good health.

V is TRBV13 and J is TRBJ2-7, with TRBD2 matching 8 bases. The length of the CDR3 is 14 residues. With V trimmed by 4 bases and J by 5 bases, 7 bases remained unmatched. Germline V CDR1 and CDR2: PRHDT, FYEKMQ (reference sequence). CDR3 in amino acids: CASSSNREGNEQYF. DNA for the CDR3: TGTGCCAGCAGCTCAAATCGGGAGGGGAACGAGCAGTACTTC.

V gene TRBV4-3 combines with J gene TRBJ2-5, with 10 positions matching TRBD2. Germline trimming cut 0 bases from V and 4 bases from J; bases unmatched to any gene: 2. The V gene's germline CDR1 is LGHNA and CDR2 YSLEER. This CDR3 has 15 residues. The CDR3 loop is CASSQELAGSETQYF. The CDR3 DNA is TGCGCCAGCAGCCAAGAACTAGCGGGGTCAGAGACCCAGTACTTC.

This clonotype came up a few times. The chain is built from TRBV30 and TRBJ2-1, with D perhaps assigned TRBD1 or TRBD2 (7 bases each). The tail of the sequence fits TRBJ2-5 better, so the J call may be wrong. The germline gives CDR1 GTSNPN, CDR2 SVGIG (reference sequence). This CDR3 has 15 amino acids. The DNA of the CDR3 is TGTGCCTGGAGGCCCCCAGGGGGGGGGCAAGAGACCCAGTACTTC. It codes for CAWRPPGGGQETQYF.

In this sample, this clonotype turned up a few times. The chain employs TRBV3-1 and TRBJ2-5; 9 nucleotides match TRBD2. From germline, CDR1 is LGHDT and CDR2 YNNKEL (reference sequence). This CDR3 contains 16 residues. The ends lost 3 bases at V and 5 bases at J; junction bases unmatched: 10. The CDR3 spells CASSQRTSVLGETQYF. The CDR3 DNA sequence: TGTGCCAGCAGCCAGAGGACTAGCGTGCTTGGGGAGACCCAGTACTTC.

The chain links TRBV11-2 to TRBJ2-7; 10 bases are shared with TRBD2. Germline-derived CDR1 and CDR2 are SGHAT and FQNNGV. The CDR3 runs to 17 residues. The junction had 10 bases not matched to a gene; V was cut back by 3 bases and J by 2 bases. The CDR3, as DNA: TGTGCCAGCAGCTTCGGGGGATTAGCGGGAGGAACCTACGAGCAGTACTTC. It translates to CASSFGGLAGGTYEQYF.

The chain employs TRBV7-9 and TRBJ2-5, with 9 bases identical to TRBD2. The tail of the sequence fits TRBJ2-1 better, so the J call may be wrong. The germline V gene has CDR1 SEHNR and CDR2 FQNEAQ (reference sequence). The CDR3 spans 16 residues. In nucleotides, the CDR3 is TGTGCCAGCAGCTTATTATCTCTAGCGGGGAGGAATGAGCAGTTCTTC. This codes for CASSLLSLAGRNEQFF.

V usage is TRBV9 and J usage is TRBJ2-3; 8 bases match TRBD2. Germline V gene lookup returns CDR1 SGDLS and CDR2 YYNGEE. CDR3 size: 16 residues. V lost 0 bases, J lost 0 bases, and 3 bases stayed unmatched. The DNA of the CDR3 is TGTGCCAGCAGCGTAGCGGGGGGGGAAAGCACAGATACGCAGTATTTT. The encoded protein is CASSVAGGESTDTQYF.

This clonotype was counted a few times. The rearrangement links TRBV7-9 to TRBJ1-6, with 8 bases lining up with TRBD1. The V gene end was trimmed by 1 base and the J gene end by 4 bases; junction bases not matched to a gene: 6. Germline-derived CDR1 and CDR2 are SEHNR and FQNEAQ (reference sequence). The CDR3 has 17 residues. CDR3 loop: CASSLGGTGVYNSPLHF. CDR3 nucleotides: TGTGCCAGCAGCTTAGGCGGGACAGGCGTATATAATTCACCCCTCCACTTT.

The chain employs TRBV4-3 and TRBJ1-1; D ambiguous. V lost 0 bases, J lost 5 bases, and 7 bases lay in between. Germline loops: CDR1 LGHNA, CDR2 YSLEER. The CDR3 totals 13 residues. The CDR3 protein is CASSQDTKTEAFF. The DNA of the CDR3 is TGCGCCAGCAGCCAAGATACGAAAACTGAAGCTTTCTTT.

This clonotype has only a few counts. CDR3 sequence: CASSRAGGQISDREQYF. The DNA for the CDR3 is TGTGCCAGCAGCCGGGCAGGGGGCCAGATCTCCGACCGCGAGCAGTACTTC. The chain employs TRBV11-3 and TRBJ2-7, with 8 positions matching TRBD1. CDR3 length equals 17 residues. The V and J ends lost 5 bases and 6 bases, in that order; junction bases with no gene match: 18. Germline V gene data show CDR1 as SGHNT and CDR2 as YENEEA.

The genes are TRBV2 and TRBJ2-1; D may be TRBD2 (5 bases). The germline V gene has CDR1 SNHLY and CDR2 FYNNEI. Trimming cost V 4 bases and J 7 bases, with 11 bases left between them. There are 13 residues in the CDR3. The CDR3 region has the DNA TGTGCCAGCAGTGTACAGCGGACTAATGAGCAGTTCTTC. As protein: CASSVQRTNEQFF.

The chain links TRBV12-3 or TRBV12-4 to TRBJ1-4, with a weak D call TRBD1 (5 bases). There are 14 residues in the CDR3. Trimming removed 3 bases from V and 9 bases from J, with 14 bases in between. This CDR3 is CASSFRDGAKKLFF. DNA for the CDR3: TGTGCCAGCAGTTTCAGGGACGGGGCCAAAAAACTGTTTTTT.

This clonotype was seen more than once but under ten times. The chain uses TRBV5-6 and TRBJ1-4; D not certain. CDR3 length: 17 amino acids. Per germline, CDR1 SGHDT and CDR2 YYEEEE. V was clipped by 1 base and J by 0 bases, with 13 bases between them. CDR3 nucleotide sequence: TGTGCCAGCAGCTTGCTGAATAACGCTGCAACTAATGAAAAACTGTTTTTT. It translates to CASSLLNNAATNEKLFF.

Only a few counts were recorded for this clonotype. This chain connects TRBV24-1 to TRBJ2-5; D is tentatively TRBD1 or TRBD2 (5 bases each). The V gene lost 4 bases and the J gene lost 1 base, with 12 bases spanning the gap. The CDR3 contains 15 residues. Germline CDR1 KGHDR, CDR2 SFDVKD. In DNA form, the CDR3 reads TGTGCCACCAGTGAAAGGAGAGGGGTCCAAGAGACCCAGTACTTC. Its translation is CATSERRGVQETQYF.

This clonotype showed up just a few times. V usage is TRBV20-1 and J usage is TRBJ1-2; tentatively, D is TRBD1 (6 bases). V was cut by 6 bases and J by 4 bases, with 12 bases left in between. This CDR3 contains 12 residues. CDR1 is DFQATT, CDR2 SNEGSKA, per germline (reference sequence). The CDR3 DNA reads as TGCAGTGCCCAGGACAGATCCTATGGCTACACCTTC. As protein: CSAQDRSYGYTF.

This clonotype was counted only a few times. This chain connects TRBV6-1 to TRBJ2-5; 8 bases match TRBD2. Trimming took 6 bases from V and 5 from J; bases not matched to a gene: 8. There are 14 residues in the CDR3. From germline, CDR1 is MNHNS and CDR2 SASEGT. The CDR3 bases are TGTGCCAGCAGCCCACAGACTAGCGACGAGACCCAGTACTTC. It yields the protein CASSPQTSDETQYF.

This clonotype was seen a few times. The rearrangement joins TRBV29-1 to TRBJ2-5; perhaps TRBD2 as D (5 bases). The V end lost 3 bases, the J end lost 5 bases, and 10 bases lay between the germline ends. Germline CDR1 reads SQVTM; CDR2 reads ANQGSEA. The CDR3 contains 12 residues. The CDR3 here is CSVEEWRETQYF. The CDR3 region has the DNA TGCAGCGTTGAGGAGTGGAGGGAGACCCAGTACTTC.

The sample holds a few counts of this clonotype. The chain joins TRBV7-2 to TRBJ2-7; 7 nucleotides match TRBD2. The CDR3 contains 15 residues. The V gene end was trimmed by 3 bases and the J gene end by 4 bases; junction bases not matched to a gene: 9. Germline lookup yields CDR1 SGHTA and CDR2 FQGNSA. The CDR3 nucleotides are TGTGCCAGCAGCTTGGGTGGGGGGGTTATATACGAGCAGTACTTC. Translated: CASSLGGGVIYEQYF.

The V call is TRBV6-6, the J call TRBJ1-6, with D unresolved. The CDR3 covers 15 residues. In germline, CDR1 is MNHNY, CDR2 SVGAGI (reference sequence). V lost 2 bases, J lost 0 bases, and 5 bases lay in between. In nucleotides, the CDR3 is TGTGCCAGCAGTTACAAGAGCTCCTATAATTCACCCCTCCACTTT. It translates to CASSYKSSYNSPLHF.

The V and J genes are TRBV20-1 and TRBJ2-3; 13 bases fit TRBD2. V lost 6 bases and J lost 0; bases outside the gene matches: 9. The CDR3 has 17 amino acids. Germline values: CDR1 DFQATT, CDR2 SNEGSKA (reference sequence). CDR3 loop: CSAKGLAGITSTDTQYF. The CDR3, as DNA: TGCAGTGCCAAGGGACTAGCGGGGATCACTAGCACAGATACGCAGTATTTT.

The gene calls are TRBV12-3 or TRBV12-4 and TRBJ2-7; no firm D call. V was cut by 6 bases and J by 5 bases, with 14 bases left in between. The CDR3 is made up of 13 amino acids. CDR3 in amino acids: CASSPPEKNEQYF. In DNA form, the CDR3 reads TGTGCCAGCAGCCCCCCCGAAAAAAACGAGCAGTACTTC.

This chain connects TRBV7-8 to TRBJ1-2; 7 nucleotides match TRBD1. CDR3 length: 13 amino acids. Germline-derived CDR1 and CDR2 are SGHVS and FQNEAQ. Trimming at V came to 5 bases and at J to 6 bases, leaving 6 bases not matched to a gene. CDR3 amino acids: CASSLGGDDGYTF. The CDR3 DNA reads TGTGCCAGCAGCCTAGGGGGCGATGATGGCTACACCTTC. The full variable domain, its missing parts supplied by reference TRBV7-8 and TRBJ1-2, is GAGVSQSPRYKVAKRGQDVALRCDPISGHVSLFWYQQALGQGPEFLTYFQNEAQLDKSGLPSDRFFAERPEGSVSTLKIQRTQQEDSAVYLCASSLGGDDGYTFGSGTRLTVV.

In its sample, this clonotype was seen once. J is TRBJ2-4 and V is TRBV27; 8 positions match TRBD1. The CDR3 is made up of 14 amino acids. Germline CDR1 is MNHEY and CDR2 is SMNVEV (reference sequence). V lost 7 bases, J lost 4 bases, and 6 bases stayed unmatched. As DNA, the CDR3 is TGTGCCAGCAACCCGACAGGGGCAAAAAACATTCAGTACTTC. It is translated as CASNPTGAKNIQYF.

The gene calls are TRBV7-9 and TRBJ1-1, with D unresolved. Germline-derived CDR1 and CDR2 are SEHNR and FQNEAQ (reference sequence). V was shortened by 10 bases and J by 1 base, with 13 bases between the two germline ends. The CDR3 length is 13 residues. CDR3 DNA sequence: TGTGCCACCTCCACGACACCGAACACTGAAGCTTTCTTT. It specifies CATSTTPNTEAFF.

This clonotype was recorded at least ten times. As DNA, the CDR3 is TGTGCCATCAGCCGACCCGAGCGGGGGGCCCAAGAGACCCAGTACTTC. Its protein is CAISRPERGAQETQYF. This sequence joins TRBV10-3 and TRBJ2-5; 9 bases are a match to TRBD2. CDR1 ENHRY and CDR2 SYGVKD come from the germline V gene. The CDR3 contains 16 residues. Losses at the gene ends were 6 bases for V and 1 base for J; bases not matched to a gene: 9.

CDR3 sequence reads: CASSTTDATNEKLFF. In DNA, the CDR3 is TGTGCCAGCAGTACCACGGATGCAACTAATGAAAAACTGTTTTTT. The V gene is TRBV6-2 or TRBV6-3, the J gene TRBJ1-4; no clear D. Per the germline V gene, CDR1 is MNHEY and CDR2 is SVGEGT. This CDR3 has 15 amino acids. V was cut by 5 bases and J by 0 bases, with 10 bases left in between.

This clonotype came up a few times. The V gene is TRBV7-2, the J gene TRBJ1-2; tentatively, D is TRBD1 (6 bases). V was pared by 5 bases and J by 4 bases, with 11 bases between. Germline assignment: CDR1 SGHTA and CDR2 FQGNSA. The length of the CDR3 is 13 residues. CDR3 sequence reads: CASSRDTGYGYTF. The CDR3 coding sequence is TGTGCCAGCAGCCGGGACACGGGCTATGGCTACACCTTC.

This clonotype came up many times. CDR3 sequence: CASSPGRFQETQYF. The CDR3 DNA is TGTGCCAGCAGCCCGGGACGGTTCCAAGAGACCCAGTACTTC. The chain combines TRBV6-5 with TRBJ2-5, with D possibly called TRBD1 or TRBD2 (5 bases each). Trimming removed 6 bases at V and 1 base at J, with 12 bases between. CDR1 MNHEY and CDR2 SVGAGI come from the germline V gene. This CDR3 has 14 residues.

This clonotype showed up just a few times. The genes are TRBV20-1 and TRBJ2-1, with 12 bases matching TRBD2. V was clipped by 4 bases and J by 6 bases; unmatched bases: 7. Germline V lookup: CDR1 DFQATT, CDR2 SNEGSKA (reference sequence). The CDR3 is 15 residues long. CDR3 coding DNA: TGCAGTGCTACCCAGACTAGCGGGGGAGCCAATGAGCAGTTCTTC. Translating it yields CSATQTSGGANEQFF.

CDR3 DNA sequence: TGTGCCAGCAGCCAAGGAGGGACTAGCAAGGGTGAGCAGTTCTTC. This codes for CASSQGGTSKGEQFF. This sequence joins TRBV3-1 and TRBJ2-1; TRBD2 matches at 9 bases. CDR3 length: 15 residues. With V trimmed by 1 base and J by 9 bases, 7 bases remained unmatched. Germline-derived CDR1 and CDR2 are LGHDT and YNNKEL (reference sequence).